A single sample is the source of the 6 T cell receptor beta chains below, sequenced in a study of cytotoxic CD8 clonotypes in ibrutinib-treated CLL (dated by TCRdb to about 2021). Library creation used the immunoSEQ multiplex PCR assay. TCRdb carries this immuneACCESS record with in-frame sequences only. Its versions omit some clonotypes, under half of them owing to an unresolved V gene in the studies checked, with the rest unexplained. Within this sample are 160,000 or so clones, with about four fifths of them counted one time only. Of the sample, about 1.9% falls within the top ten clones. The time point label, as the study defines it: approximately eleven months on ibrutinib. The starting material was PBMCs, obtained after 12 months of ibrutinib treatment. The receptors were gathered from a human donor with chronic lymphocytic leukemia.

In regard to this clone: At one of its ends the junction is not consistent with the germline gene, which may arise from a read error. This chain uses TRBV15 with TRBJ2-5; tentatively, D is TRBD2 (5 bases). The CDR3 is made up of 12 amino acids. CDR1 and CDR2 from the germline V gene are LNHNV and YYDKDF (reference sequence). The CDR3 DNA follows: TGTGCCACCAGCAGAGATCAAGTCGGGAAGCACTTC. Translating gives CATSRDQVGKHF.

A single count supports this clone. The chain carries TRBV4-2 and TRBJ2-7; D is perhaps TRBD2 (5 bases). The V end lost 4 bases, the J end lost 5 bases, and 12 bases lay between the germline ends. The CDR3 is 13 amino acids. CDR1 is LGHNA and CDR2 is YNFKEQ in the germline V gene. The DNA of the CDR3 is TGTGCCAGCAGCCTCCGGGAATCGAACGAGCAGTACTTC. This sequence encodes CASSLRESNEQYF.

The chain is built from TRBV10-3 and TRBJ2-7; the D gene is possibly TRBD1 (6 bases). CDR3 length: 16 residues. Germline V lookup: CDR1 ENHRY, CDR2 SYGVKD. V was clipped by 2 bases and J by 4 bases, with 18 bases between them. The CDR3: CAISEESVAGVYEQYF. In DNA, the CDR3 is TGTGCCATCAGTGAGGAATCGGTGGCAGGGGTTTACGAGCAGTACTTC.

This clone has just one count. The chain is built from TRBV19 and TRBJ1-5; D is perhaps TRBD1 (5 bases). The length of the CDR3 is 14 residues. CDR1 and CDR2 from the germline V gene are LNHDA and SQIVND (reference sequence). V gave up 5 bases and J gave up 2 bases, with 10 bases separating them. CDR3 coding DNA: TGTGCCAGTAGTTCGAGAGGGGGCAATCAGCCCCAGCATTTT. This codes for CASSSRGGNQPQHF.

This clone was counted only a few times. The rearrangement joins TRBV11-2 to TRBJ1-5; D is unresolved. CDR3 length: 13 residues. The V end lost 4 bases, the J end lost 2 bases, and 6 bases lay between the germline ends. Germline V gives CDR1 SGHAT, CDR2 FQNNGV. The CDR3 loop reads CASSYRGNQPQHF. As DNA, the CDR3 is TGTGCCAGCAGCTATCGGGGCAATCAGCCCCAGCATTTT.

The V and J genes are TRBV5-4 and TRBJ2-3, with D perhaps matching TRBD1 (6 bases). Trimming took off 6 bases at V and 5 bases at J, with 22 bases between the two ends. The CDR3 sequence is 16 residues long. CDR1 SGHNT and CDR2 YYREEE come from the germline V gene (reference sequence). CDR3 sequence (DNA): TGTGCCAGCACCTCCCAGCTTAACACAGGGAGAGATACGCAGTATTTT. This sequence encodes CASTSQLNTGRDTQYF.